The 19 T cell receptor beta chains listed next were all sequenced from one sample in a study of vaccination and CD4 T cells after COVID-19. TCRdb passed the PCR reads through MiXCR, listing each CDR3 protein once. Of some 33,000 distinct CDR3 sequences listed, 36% are singletons. The time point was: late sampling 161 to 241 days after vaccination in three convalescent patients. The sample in question was CD4+ T cells from blood, obtained about 7 months after SARS-CoV-2 vaccination. The receptors derive from a human donor who had recovered from COVID-19.

DNA for the CDR3: TGTGCCAGCAGCCTACGGGGAGGGGGGTACGAGCAGTACTTC. The encoded protein is CASSLRGGGYEQYF. The chain joins TRBV6-1 to TRBJ2-7, with TRBD2 as a possible D gene (7 bases). Per the germline V gene, CDR1 is MNHNS and CDR2 is SASEGT. Trimming took 6 bases from V and 4 from J, leaving 16 bases between them. The CDR3 loop spans 14 amino acids.

V gene TRBV6-4 combines with J gene TRBJ2-3; D is uncertain. V lost 2 bases, J lost 0 bases, and 6 bases lay in between. CDR3 length: 14 amino acids. Germline V gene data show CDR1 as MRHNA and CDR2 as SNTAGT. Here the CDR3 reads CASSDQQSTDTQYF. CDR3 DNA sequence: TGTGCCAGCAGTGACCAACAGAGCACAGATACGCAGTATTTT.

This clonotype came up a few times. The chain employs TRBV24-1 and TRBJ2-3; TRBD2 might be the D (6 bases). Trimming stripped 3 bases from V and 6 bases from J, with 21 bases between. Germline CDR1 KGHDR, CDR2 SFDVKD. The CDR3 has 17 amino acids. The CDR3 sequence is CATSDPAGNTHRDTQYF. The CDR3 DNA is TGTGCCACCAGTGATCCAGCGGGTAACACTCATCGGGATACGCAGTATTTT.

The table lists this clonotype with a few counts. This chain joins TRBV7-8 and TRBJ1-5, with a weak D call TRBD1 (5 bases). Germline V gene sequence: CDR1 SGHVS, CDR2 FQNEAQ. With 5 bases removed from V and 5 bases from J, the gap between germline ends came to 16 bases. CDR3 size: 15 residues. The DNA for the CDR3 is TGTGCCAGCAGCGAGCTCCAGGGAGGGGATCAGCCCCAGCATTTT. Amino acid sequence: CASSELQGGDQPQHF.

The chain links TRBV20-1 to TRBJ1-1; D not resolved. This CDR3 spans 11 amino acids. The germline V gene encodes CDR1 DFQATT and CDR2 SNEGSKA (reference sequence). Trimming cost V 3 bases and J 4 bases, with 6 bases left between them. This chain's CDR3 is CSASWSTEAFF. The CDR3 DNA reads TGCAGTGCTAGTTGGTCCACTGAAGCTTTCTTT.

The chain couples TRBV28 to TRBJ2-1; D might be TRBD1 (5 bases). CDR1 is MDHEN, CDR2 SYDVKM, per germline. V gave up 3 bases and J gave up 1 base, with 13 bases separating them. The CDR3 loop spans 16 amino acids. CDR3 in DNA: TGTGCCAGCAGTTTTCAGGGCGGCGGTTCCTACAATGAGCAGTTCTTC. Translation gives CASSFQGGGSYNEQFF.

The chain is built from TRBV5-4 and TRBJ2-7; 11 positions agree with TRBD1. After removal of 1 base from V and 4 bases from J, the junction contained 4 bases not matched to a gene. The CDR3 has 15 residues. Germline V gene sequence: CDR1 SGHNT, CDR2 YYREEE (reference sequence). The CDR3 reads CASSLPGQGVYEQYF. The CDR3, as DNA: TGTGCCAGCAGCTTGCCGGGACAGGGGGTATACGAGCAGTACTTC.

V and J are TRBV7-9 and TRBJ2-3; D may match TRBD1 or TRBD2 (5 bases each). CDR3 size: 13 residues. CDR1 is SEHNR, CDR2 FQNEAQ, per germline (reference sequence). The V end was cut by 4 bases, the J end by 9 bases, with 14 bases between. The CDR3 DNA reads TGTGCCAGCAGCTCCACAGAGGGGATCACGCAGTATTTT. Its protein is CASSSTEGITQYF.

The chain is built from TRBV6-1 and TRBJ2-7, with D perhaps matching TRBD2 (5 bases). CDR1 MNHNS and CDR2 SASEGT come from the germline V gene. This CDR3 is built from 15 residues. Trimming shortened V by 8 bases and J by 3 bases, and 20 bases separated the two germline ends. CDR3 nucleotide sequence: TGTGCCAGCCGCTCGCCCCCATCTAGCAGCTACGAGCAGTACTTC. Translated, it gives CASRSPPSSSYEQYF.

This chain connects TRBV11-2 to TRBJ1-2; 9 nucleotides agree with TRBD1. This CDR3 spans 14 amino acids. V was pared by 6 bases and J by 7 bases, with 9 bases of the junction left unmatched. Per germline, CDR1 SGHAT and CDR2 FQNNGV. The CDR3 region has the DNA TGTGCCAGCAGACGGACAGGGGCCATGTCTGGCTACACCTTC. Encoded protein: CASRRTGAMSGYTF.

The rearrangement links TRBV6-1 to TRBJ1-5; 8 nucleotides agree with TRBD1. There are 18 residues in the CDR3. Losses at the gene ends were 4 bases for V and 2 bases for J; bases not matched to a gene: 13. Germline lookup yields CDR1 MNHNS and CDR2 SASEGT. The CDR3, as DNA: TGTGCCAGCAGTGGACAGGGGCGAACATTTTGGGGCAATCAGCCCCAGCATTTT. Its protein is CASSGQGRTFWGNQPQHF.

J is TRBJ2-3 and V is TRBV29-1; D remains ambiguous. This CDR3 comprises 11 residues. Germline CDR1 reads SQVTM; CDR2 reads ANQGSEA. V lost 6 bases and J 8 bases, leaving 12 bases between the germline ends. In nucleotides, the CDR3 is TGCAGCGTCTATGAGGCCGGTACGCAGTATTTT. It translates to CSVYEAGTQYF.

The rearrangement uses TRBV10-3 and TRBJ2-6; D is ambiguous. Looked up from germline, CDR1 is ENHRY and CDR2 is SYGVKD. The V end was cut by 2 bases, the J end by 0 bases, with 8 bases between. The CDR3 runs to 16 residues. CDR3 in amino acids: CAISENANSGANVLTF. The DNA of the CDR3 is TGTGCCATCAGTGAGAATGCCAACTCTGGGGCCAACGTCCTGACTTTC.

V and J are TRBV20-1 and TRBJ2-5; possibly TRBD2 for D (5 bases). Per the germline V gene, CDR1 is DFQATT and CDR2 is SNEGSKA (reference sequence). The CDR3 length is 15 residues. Between the trimmed V and J ends, which lost 3 bases and 4 bases, there was a span of 18 bases. The CDR3 loop reads CSASSVARRTETQYF. CDR3 nucleotides: TGCAGTGCTAGTAGTGTCGCAAGGAGGACAGAGACCCAGTACTTC.

The V and J genes are TRBV7-9 and TRBJ1-1, with D possibly being TRBD1 (5 bases). The length of the CDR3 is 15 residues. Germline assignment: CDR1 SEHNR and CDR2 FQNEAQ (reference sequence). Trimming removed 5 bases from V and 4 bases from J, with 17 bases in between. CDR3 in amino acids: CASSSQGSEGTEAFF. CDR3 sequence (DNA): TGTGCCAGCAGCAGCCAGGGATCGGAAGGCACTGAAGCTTTCTTT.

V gene TRBV5-4 combines with J gene TRBJ2-6; D gene ambiguous. This CDR3 has 17 residues. The V end was cut by 3 bases, the J end by 0 bases, with 13 bases between. Germline V gives CDR1 SGHNT, CDR2 YYREEE (reference sequence). The CDR3: CASSSPGRSSGANVLTF. The CDR3 DNA is TGTGCCAGCAGCTCGCCAGGACGGAGCTCTGGGGCCAACGTCCTGACTTTC. The complete variable domain, with remaining parts taken from reference TRBV5-4 and TRBJ2-6, reads ETGVTQSPTHLIKTRGQQVTLRCSSQSGHNTVSWYQQALGQGPQFIFQYYREEENGRGNFPPRFSGLQFPNYSSELNVNALELDDSALYLCASSSPGRSSGANVLTFGAGSRLTVL.

The chain couples TRBV20-1 to TRBJ2-7, with D possibly TRBD2 on 6 matching bases. V was clipped by 1 base and J by 0 bases, with 19 bases between them. The V gene's germline CDR1 is DFQATT and CDR2 SNEGSKA (reference sequence). This CDR3 has 17 residues. The chain's CDR3 is CSARGGVGEGPSYEQYF. The CDR3 DNA is TGCAGTGCTAGAGGGGGGGTAGGAGAGGGCCCCTCCTACGAGCAGTACTTC.

The chain is built from TRBV19 and TRBJ2-7; D unresolved. Germline CDR1 LNHDA, CDR2 SQIVND (reference sequence). The CDR3 length is 13 residues. V was shortened by 3 bases and J by 0 bases, with 6 bases between the two germline ends. The CDR3 nucleotides read TGTGCCAGTAGTATCGGACCCTCCTACGAGCAGTACTTC. Translation gives CASSIGPSYEQYF.

This clonotype has more than one count but fewer than ten. This chain joins TRBV7-9 and TRBJ2-3, with D perhaps matching TRBD1 or TRBD2 (6 bases each). The CDR3 covers 16 residues. Trimming took 0 bases from V and 2 from J, leaving 12 bases between them. Germline CDR1 reads SEHNR; CDR2 reads FQNEAQ (reference sequence). The CDR3 reads CASSLARGRVTDTQYF. CDR3 in DNA: TGTGCCAGCAGCTTAGCCCGGGGGCGCGTCACAGATACGCAGTATTTT.